This TCR beta chain comes out of a study of CD8+ T cells in alopecia areata. As for this clone: The antigen is unknown.

Regarding the study as a whole: Resident alphabeta T-cell populations of normal skin are likewise subject to sequencing in scalp samples.

Investigators isolated RNA and reverse transcribed it into cDNA to act as the sequencing template. Libraries were prepared by immunoSEQ multiplex PCR; TCRdb keeps only in-frame clonotypes and omits some of them. The sample has around 150,000 clones; approximately 65% are singletons. Germline V gives CDR1 SGHVS, CDR2 FQNEAQ. The CDR3 extends over 17 amino acids. The trim removed 2 bases at V and 9 bases at J, leaving 16 bases unmatched. This sequence joins TRBV7-8 and TRBJ2-1, with TRBD2 matching over 7 bases. What was sequenced was CD8+ T cells sorted from blood. The receptor comes from a human donor in good health. The CDR3 loop is CASSLRGIPGTNSEQFF. The CDR3 nucleotides are TGTGCCAGCAGCTTACGCGGCATTCCCGGGACTAACTCTGAGCAGTTCTTC.